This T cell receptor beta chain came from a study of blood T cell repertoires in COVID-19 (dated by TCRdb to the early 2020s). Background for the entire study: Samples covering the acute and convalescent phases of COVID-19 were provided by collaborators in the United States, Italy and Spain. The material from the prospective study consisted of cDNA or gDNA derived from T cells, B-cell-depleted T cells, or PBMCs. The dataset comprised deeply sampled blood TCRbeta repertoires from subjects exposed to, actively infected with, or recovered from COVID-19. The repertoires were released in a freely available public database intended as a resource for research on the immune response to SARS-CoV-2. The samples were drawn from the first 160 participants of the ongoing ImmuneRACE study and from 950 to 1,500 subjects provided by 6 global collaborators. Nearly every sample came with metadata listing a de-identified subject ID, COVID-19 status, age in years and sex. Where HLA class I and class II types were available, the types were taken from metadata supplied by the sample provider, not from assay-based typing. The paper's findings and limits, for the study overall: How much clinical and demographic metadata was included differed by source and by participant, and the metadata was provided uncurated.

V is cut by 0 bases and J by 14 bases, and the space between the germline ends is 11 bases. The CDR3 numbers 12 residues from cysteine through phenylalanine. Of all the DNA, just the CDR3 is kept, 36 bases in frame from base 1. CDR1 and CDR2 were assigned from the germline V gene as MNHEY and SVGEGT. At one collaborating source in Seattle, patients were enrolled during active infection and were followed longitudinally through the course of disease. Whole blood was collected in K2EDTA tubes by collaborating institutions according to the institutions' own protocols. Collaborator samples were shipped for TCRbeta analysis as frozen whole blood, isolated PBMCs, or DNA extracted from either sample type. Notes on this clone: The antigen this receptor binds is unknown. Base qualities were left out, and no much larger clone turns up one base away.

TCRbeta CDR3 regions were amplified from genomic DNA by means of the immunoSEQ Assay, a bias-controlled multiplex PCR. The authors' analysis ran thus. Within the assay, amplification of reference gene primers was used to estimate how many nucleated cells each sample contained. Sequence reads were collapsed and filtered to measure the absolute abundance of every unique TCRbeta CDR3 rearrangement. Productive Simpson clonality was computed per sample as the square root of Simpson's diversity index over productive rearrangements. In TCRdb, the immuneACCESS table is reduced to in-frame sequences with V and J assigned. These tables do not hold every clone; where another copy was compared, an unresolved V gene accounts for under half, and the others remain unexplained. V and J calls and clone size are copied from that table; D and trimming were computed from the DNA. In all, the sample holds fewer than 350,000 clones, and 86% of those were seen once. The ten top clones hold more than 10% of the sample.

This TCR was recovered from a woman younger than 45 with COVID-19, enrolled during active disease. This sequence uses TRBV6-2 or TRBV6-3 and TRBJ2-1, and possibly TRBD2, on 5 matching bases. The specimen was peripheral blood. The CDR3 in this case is CASSYSDYSEFF. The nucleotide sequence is TGTGCCAGCAGTTACTCTGACTATTCAGAGTTCTTC.